This T cell receptor (beta chain) was found in a study of OX40 agonist ivuxolimab in advanced cancers. Turning to the study itself: Hepatocellular carcinoma, melanoma, renal cell or head and neck cancer occurred in dose-escalation patients. Patients achieving partial responses numbered three: one hepatocellular carcinoma case and two cutaneous melanoma cases.

The CDR3 is made up of 17 amino acids. Looked up from germline, CDR1 is SGHRS and CDR2 is YFSETQ. Deletions cut 4 bases from V and 1 base from J, with 19 bases between. Findings of the study overall: Some of the lowest clonal expansion was seen in partial responders at 0.1-3.0 mg/kg. At 0.1 to 3.0 mg/kg, clonal expansion of CD4+ and CD8+ blood T cells had occurred by week 6.

Measured with immunoSEQ multiplex PCR; TCRdb has only the in-frame clones, and not every one. The sample has under 95,000 clones, roughly 89% seen once; the top ten hold 0.15% to 0.2%. This clone was seen just once. As yet, its antigen is unknown. This receptor was identified in an adult with an advanced solid tumor such as melanoma, head and neck, liver or kidney cancer. V gene TRBV5-1 combines with J gene TRBJ2-3; tentatively, D is TRBD1 (5 bases). Sequences were derived from CD4+ or CD8+ T cells sorted from blood, sampled in a trial of the OX40 agonist ivuxolimab. CDR3 nucleotide sequence: TGCGCCAGCAGCCTAAGTCGGACAATCGGCGGCACAGATACGCAGTATTTT. It translates to CASSLSRTIGGTDTQYF.